The following is a T cell receptor beta chain sequence with its context. This clone was counted a single time. The target of this receptor is not known. No much larger clonotype is one base removed from it; base qualities were not supplied. The data were obtained in a study of T cell responses to AZD1222 COVID-19 vaccine (dated by TCRdb to about 2021). The study in broad terms: A total of 233 trial participants underwent TCR sequencing, of whom some 210 received two doses of AZD1222 and approximately 25 received two doses of the MenACWY control vaccine. Trial participants were enrolled by age into subgroups of 18-55, 56-69 and 70-plus years, and 148, 28 and 57 TCR-sequenced participants, respectively, were included in these subgroups. Study-wide conclusions, independent of this receptor: The vaccine-associated CD4 TCRs covered the entire spike protein, and the dominant responses fell in regions 160-218 and 743-854. Reportedly, close to half of the unique spike-specific TCRs recognized epitopes lying outside the regions that are mutated in the B.1.351 and B.1.1.7 variants. A significant rise in spike-specific TCR breadth and depth was observed after two AZD1222 doses relative to day 0 and relative to MenACWY recipients. Only six AZD1222 recipients were SARS-CoV-2 seropositive at baseline, limiting conclusions about previously exposed vaccinees. Because no samples from the day 14 peak response were available, repertoires could be characterized only after the peak T cell response. In the small 56-69-year group, the increase in depth fell short of significance, most likely because of low power. Participants were mostly white British and included more females than males, and it was suggested by the authors that clonal diversity may have been underestimated.

The germline V gene supplies CDR1 SGHAT and CDR2 FQNNGV. Measured from the cysteine to the phenylalanine, the CDR3 is 15 residues long. The retained sequence is limited to the CDR3, 45 bases, with the frame set at the first base. V is pared back by 0 bases and J by 2 bases, with 11 bases lying between the germline termini. The CDR3 regions of human TCRbeta chains were subjected to immunosequencing. In the paper's pipeline: Repertoire TCRs were matched against a reference library of SARS-CoV-2-specific TCRs generated with the MIRA antigen-specificity platform. Breadth was defined as the fraction of unique TCRs that were SARS-CoV-2-associated. Depth was defined as the fraction of total T cells that were SARS-CoV-2-associated. Each spike-specific TCR was assigned to its reactive spike region and to a CD4 or CD8 class using the MIRA data. Log10-transformed breadth and depth values were compared by one-way ANOVA with Sidak's multiple comparisons tests. TCRdb re-hosts the immuneACCESS table, in-frame sequences only. Its copies lack some clones; in the studies checked, an unresolved V gene accounts for under half of them, and the cause for the rest is not known. D and trimming come from the DNA, and the V and J calls and clone size come from that table. In this sample the table shows approximately 150,000 clones, about 90% of which occur a single time. Clones ranked in the top ten supply 5% to 6.5% of the sample.

The time point label for this specimen denotes: about 28 days (+/-7) after the second vaccine dose. AZD1222 recipients with second doses at about 4 weeks or about 12 weeks were pooled, because spike-specific TCR depth and breadth did not differ between schedules. Samples from vaccinated people were obtained from the UK trials COV001 and COV002, which included a single-blind randomized controlled phase 2/3 trial of AZD1222 (ChAdOx1 nCoV-19) in healthy adults. For TCRbeta chain sequencing, PBMC samples from trial participants were taken at day 0 and at day 28 after the second dose. The chain couples TRBV11-2 to TRBJ2-7, with no reliable assignment of the D segment. Specimen: peripheral blood, collected 28 days after the second AZD1222 dose. The sequence came from an adult who received the AZD1222 COVID-19 vaccine. The CDR3: CASSLEQYGAYEQYF. The sequenced DNA is TGTGCCAGCAGCTTAGAACAGTATGGGGCCTACGAGCAGTACTTC.